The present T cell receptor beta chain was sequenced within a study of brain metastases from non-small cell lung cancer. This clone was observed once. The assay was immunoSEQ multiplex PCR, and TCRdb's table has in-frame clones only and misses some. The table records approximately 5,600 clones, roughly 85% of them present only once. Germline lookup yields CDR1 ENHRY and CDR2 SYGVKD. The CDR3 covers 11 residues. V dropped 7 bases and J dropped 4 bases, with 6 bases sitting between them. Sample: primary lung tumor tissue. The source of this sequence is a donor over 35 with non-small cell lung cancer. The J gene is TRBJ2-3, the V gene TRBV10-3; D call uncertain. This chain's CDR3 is CAIKTADTQYF. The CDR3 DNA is TGTGCCATCAAGACGGCAGATACGCAGTATTTT.